One and the same sample provided the 5 T cell receptor beta chains below, sequenced in a study of CD8 T cells in ankylosing spondylitis. Whole-study findings and limits: A TCR beta motif made of 7 to 9 highly homologous variants seemed typical of ankylosing spondylitis blood.

No antigen is known for these receptors. MiXCR was run by TCRdb on the 5' RACE reads, yielding one entry per CDR3 protein. The data hold 700,000 to 850,000 distinct CDR3 sequences, with approximately 10% observed a single time. The sequencing sample was made of blood, either unsorted or a sorted T cell fraction (not recorded which). All receptors come from a male donor with ankylosing spondylitis.

This clonotype was counted at least ten times. This rearrangement joins TRBV7-2 to TRBJ1-2; 7 bases are shared with TRBD1. CDR1 SGHTA and CDR2 FQGNSA come from the germline V gene. The CDR3 extends over 15 amino acids. V lost 1 base, J lost 7 bases, and 9 bases stayed unmatched. CDR3 coding DNA: TGTGCCAGCAGCTTAGATTTCAGGGGGGAAGGTGGCTACACCTTC. This gives the protein CASSLDFRGEGGYTF.

This clonotype appeared many times. This chain connects TRBV7-2 to TRBJ1-2; weak D call: TRBD1 (5 bases). CDR1 is SGHTA and CDR2 is FQGNSA in the germline V gene. The CDR3 is 14 residues long. With 7 bases removed from V and 2 bases from J, the gap between germline ends came to 14 bases. CDR3 loop: CASNSLGANYGYTF. The CDR3 DNA follows: TGTGCCAGCAACTCTCTAGGGGCGAACTATGGCTACACCTTC.

This clonotype came up a few times. CDR3 coding DNA: TGCAGTGCCCCGATATCGACCCCCAAGGACACTGAAGCTTTCTTT. Its translation: CSAPISTPKDTEAFF. V usage is TRBV20-1 and J usage is TRBJ1-1; D is undetermined. The V and J ends lost 6 bases and 3 bases respectively, with 20 bases between them. Germline CDR1 and CDR2: DFQATT and SNEGSKA (reference sequence). CDR3 length: 15 residues.

V gene TRBV28 combines with J gene TRBJ1-1; 10 positions agree with TRBD1. CDR1 MDHEN and CDR2 SYDVKM come from the germline V gene. The CDR3 covers 16 residues. Losses at the gene ends were 4 bases for V and 3 bases for J; bases not matched to a gene: 8. CDR3 sequence: CASSSEGDRGYTEAFF. For the CDR3, the DNA is TGTGCCAGCAGTTCGGAGGGGGACAGGGGTTACACTGAAGCTTTCTTT.

This clonotype appeared a few times. The chain links TRBV9 to TRBJ2-5; 7 bases are shared with TRBD2. Germline V gene lookup returns CDR1 SGDLS and CDR2 YYNGEE. The V and J ends lost 3 bases and 5 bases, in that order; junction bases with no gene match: 10. This CDR3 spans 15 amino acids. The DNA for the CDR3 is TGTGCCAGCAGCGAAACCCAGGGAGGGGTGGAGACCCAGTACTTC. Its translation is CASSETQGGVETQYF.